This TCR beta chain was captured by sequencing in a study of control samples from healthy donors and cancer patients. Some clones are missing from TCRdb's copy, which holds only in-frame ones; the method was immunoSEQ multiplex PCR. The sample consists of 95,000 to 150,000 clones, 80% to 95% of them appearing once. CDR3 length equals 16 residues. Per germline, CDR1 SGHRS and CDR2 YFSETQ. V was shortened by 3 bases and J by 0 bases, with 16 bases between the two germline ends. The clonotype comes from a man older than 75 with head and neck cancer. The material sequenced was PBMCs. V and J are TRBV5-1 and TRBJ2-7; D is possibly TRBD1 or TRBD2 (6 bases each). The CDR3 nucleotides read TGCGCCAGCAGCTCGGTGTGGGGGGCCCTCTCCTACGAGCAGTACTTC. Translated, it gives CASSSVWGALSYEQYF.